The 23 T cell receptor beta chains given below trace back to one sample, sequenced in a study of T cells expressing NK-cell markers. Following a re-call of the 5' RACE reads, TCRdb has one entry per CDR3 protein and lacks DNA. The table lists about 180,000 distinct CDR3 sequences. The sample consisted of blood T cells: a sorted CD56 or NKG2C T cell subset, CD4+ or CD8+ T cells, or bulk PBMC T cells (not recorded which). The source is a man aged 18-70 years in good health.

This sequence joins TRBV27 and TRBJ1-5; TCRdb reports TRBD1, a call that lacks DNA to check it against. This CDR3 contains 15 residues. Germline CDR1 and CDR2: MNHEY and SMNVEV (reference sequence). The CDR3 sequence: CASTPTGGGNQPQHF.

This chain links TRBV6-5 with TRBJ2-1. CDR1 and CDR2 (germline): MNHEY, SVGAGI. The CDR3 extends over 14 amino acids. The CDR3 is CASSYWRGGDEQFF.

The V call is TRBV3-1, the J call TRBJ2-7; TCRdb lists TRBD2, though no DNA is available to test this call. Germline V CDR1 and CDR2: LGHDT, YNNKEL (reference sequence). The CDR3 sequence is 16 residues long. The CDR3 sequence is CASSPDSGVPTYEQYF.

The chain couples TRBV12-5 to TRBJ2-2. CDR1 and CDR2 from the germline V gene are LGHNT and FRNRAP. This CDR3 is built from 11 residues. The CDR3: CASGSTGELFF.

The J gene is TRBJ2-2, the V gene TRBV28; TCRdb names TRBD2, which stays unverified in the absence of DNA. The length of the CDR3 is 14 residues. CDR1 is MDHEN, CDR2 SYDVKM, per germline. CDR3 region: CASSQTSAIGELFF.

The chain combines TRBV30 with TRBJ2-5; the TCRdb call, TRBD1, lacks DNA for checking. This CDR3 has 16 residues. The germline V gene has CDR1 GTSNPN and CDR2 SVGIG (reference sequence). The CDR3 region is CAWRTRQGTYQETQYF.

The CDR3 protein is CASSPFTGRGYNEQFF. J is TRBJ2-1 and V is TRBV7-9; TCRdb reports TRBD2, a call that lacks DNA to check it against. This CDR3 has 16 amino acids. The germline gives CDR1 SEHNR, CDR2 FQNEAQ (reference sequence). The entire variable domain, with the rest obtained from reference TRBV7-9 and TRBJ2-1, is as follows: DTGVSQNPRHKITKRGQNVTFRCDPISEHNRLYWYRQTLGQGPEFLTYFQNEAQLEKSRLLSDRFSAERPKGSFSTLEIQRTEQGDSAMYLCASSPFTGRGYNEQFFGPGTRLTVL.

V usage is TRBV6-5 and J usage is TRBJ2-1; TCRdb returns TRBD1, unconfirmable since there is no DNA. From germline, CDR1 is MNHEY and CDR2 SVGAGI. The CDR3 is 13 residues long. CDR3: CASSYNRPDEQFF.

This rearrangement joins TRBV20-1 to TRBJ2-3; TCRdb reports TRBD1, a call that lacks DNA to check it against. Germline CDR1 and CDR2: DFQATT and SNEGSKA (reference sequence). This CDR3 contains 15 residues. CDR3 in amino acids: CSVVKGQGETDTQYF.

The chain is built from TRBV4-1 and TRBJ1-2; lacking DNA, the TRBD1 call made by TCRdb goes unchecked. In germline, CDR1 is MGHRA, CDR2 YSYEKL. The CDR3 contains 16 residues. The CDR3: CASSQDPGQSLLGYTF.

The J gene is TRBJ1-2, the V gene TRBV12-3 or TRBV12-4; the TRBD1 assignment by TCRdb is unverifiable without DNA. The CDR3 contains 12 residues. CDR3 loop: CANGQGALGYTF.

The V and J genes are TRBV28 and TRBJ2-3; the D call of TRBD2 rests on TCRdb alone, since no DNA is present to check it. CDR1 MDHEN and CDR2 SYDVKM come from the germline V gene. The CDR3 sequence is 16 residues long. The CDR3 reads CASSFPSASGTDTQYF.

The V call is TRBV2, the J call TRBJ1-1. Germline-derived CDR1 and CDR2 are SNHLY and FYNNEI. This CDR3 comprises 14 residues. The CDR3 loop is CARVAGELNTEAFF.

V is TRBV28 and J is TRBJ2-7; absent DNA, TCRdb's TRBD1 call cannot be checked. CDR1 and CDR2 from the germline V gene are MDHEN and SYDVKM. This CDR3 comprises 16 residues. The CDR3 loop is CASSSYTQGPRNEQYF.

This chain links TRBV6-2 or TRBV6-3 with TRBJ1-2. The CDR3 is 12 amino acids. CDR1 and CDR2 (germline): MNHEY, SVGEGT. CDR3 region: CASSYIQDGYTF.

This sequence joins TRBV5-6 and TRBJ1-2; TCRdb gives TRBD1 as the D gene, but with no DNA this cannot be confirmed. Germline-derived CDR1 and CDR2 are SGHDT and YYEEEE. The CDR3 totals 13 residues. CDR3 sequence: CASSLDSHYGYTF.

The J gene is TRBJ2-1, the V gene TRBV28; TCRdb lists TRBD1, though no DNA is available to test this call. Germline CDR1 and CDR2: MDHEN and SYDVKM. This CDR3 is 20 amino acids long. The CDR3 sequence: CASSPPPRTGQKSSYNEQFF. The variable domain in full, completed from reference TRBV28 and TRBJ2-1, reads DVKVTQSSRYLVKRTGEKVFLECVQDMDHENMFWYRQDPGLGLRLIYFSYDVKMKEKGDIPEGYSVSREKKERFSLILESASTNQTSMYLCASSPPPRTGQKSSYNEQFFGPGTRLTVL.

CDR3 amino acids: CASSFPSGGSDEQYF. The rearrangement links TRBV13 to TRBJ2-7; the D call of TRBD2 rests on TCRdb alone, since no DNA is present to check it. Germline values: CDR1 PRHDT, CDR2 FYEKMQ (reference sequence). The CDR3 spans 15 residues.

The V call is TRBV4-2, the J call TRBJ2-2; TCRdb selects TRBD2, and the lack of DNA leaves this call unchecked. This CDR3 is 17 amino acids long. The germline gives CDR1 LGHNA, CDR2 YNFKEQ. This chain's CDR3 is CASSQEEGLLNTGELFF.

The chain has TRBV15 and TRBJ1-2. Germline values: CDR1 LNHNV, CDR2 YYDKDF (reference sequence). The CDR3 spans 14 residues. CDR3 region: CATSRENGVSGYTF.

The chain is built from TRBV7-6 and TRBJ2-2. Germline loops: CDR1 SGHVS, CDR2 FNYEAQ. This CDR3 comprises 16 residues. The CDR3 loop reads CASSPRPNLSTGELFF. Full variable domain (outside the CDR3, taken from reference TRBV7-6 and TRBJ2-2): GAGVSQSPRYKVTKRGQDVALRCDPISGHVSLYWYRQALGQGPEFLTYFNYEAQQDKSGLPNDRFSAERPEGSISTLTIQRTEQRDSAMYRCASSPRPNLSTGELFFGEGSRLTVL.

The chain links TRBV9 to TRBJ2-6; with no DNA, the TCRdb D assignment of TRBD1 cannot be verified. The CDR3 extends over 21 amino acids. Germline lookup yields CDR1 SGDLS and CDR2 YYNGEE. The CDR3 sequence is CASSHGGQGKQKLSGANVLTF. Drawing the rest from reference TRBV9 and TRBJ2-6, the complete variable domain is DSGVTQTPKHLITATGQRVTLRCSPRSGDLSVYWYQQSLDQGLQFLIQYYNGEERAKGNILERFSAQQFPDLHSELNLSSLELGDSALYFCASSHGGQGKQKLSGANVLTFGAGSRLTVL.

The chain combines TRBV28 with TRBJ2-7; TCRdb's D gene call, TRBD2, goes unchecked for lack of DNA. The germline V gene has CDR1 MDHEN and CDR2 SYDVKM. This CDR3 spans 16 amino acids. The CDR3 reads CASSFPSSGSTYEQYF.